The 30 T cell receptor beta chains listed next were all sequenced from one sample in a study of human T cells and chemical hapten exposure. TCRdb reprocessed the RACE reads via MiXCR and lists one record per CDR3 protein. The sample has roughly 110,000 distinct CDR3 sequences, 12% seen once. The time point is: pre-sensitization, week 0. The treatment is: therapeutic diphenylcyclopropenone sensitization with weekly scalp DPC. The sample here was whole blood, taken in connection with sensitization to the hapten diphenylcyclopropenone (DPC). The origin of the receptors is a woman between 45 and 65 years old with alopecia areata. Some clones in this sample may be carry-over from other donors' samples.

This clonotype was seen at least ten times. This chain joins TRBV24-1 and TRBJ1-5, with a possible D match to TRBD1 (6 bases). Germline V gene lookup returns CDR1 KGHDR and CDR2 SFDVKD. The CDR3 runs to 15 residues. Trimming took 3 bases from V and 2 from J, leaving 10 bases between them. In nucleotides, the CDR3 is TGTGCCACCAGTGATCCACAGGGAGGCAATCAGCCCCAGCATTTT. This sequence encodes CATSDPQGGNQPQHF.

This clonotype was counted a few times. The chain combines TRBV18 with TRBJ1-5, with D possibly TRBD1 on 6 matching bases. This CDR3 contains 14 residues. The germline V gene encodes CDR1 KGHSH and CDR2 LQKENI. Between the trimmed V and J ends, which lost 6 bases and 6 bases, there was a span of 15 bases. The CDR3 here is CASSPRPGVQPQHF. The CDR3 coding sequence is TGTGCCAGCTCCCCCCGGCCAGGGGTTCAGCCCCAGCATTTT. Filled out from reference TRBV18 and TRBJ1-5, the complete variable domain reads NAGVMQNPRHLVRRRGQEARLRCSPMKGHSHVYWYRQLPEEGLKFMVYLQKENIIDESGMPKERFSAEFPKEGPSILRIQQVVRGDSAAYFCASSPRPGVQPQHFGDGTRLSIL.

Points on this clonotype: A much larger clone differs by one base, so this may be a read error. V gene TRBV3-1 combines with J gene TRBJ2-3; perhaps D is TRBD1 or TRBD2 (5 bases each). CDR1 is LGHDT, CDR2 YNNKEL, per germline (reference sequence). The CDR3 has 14 residues. The CDR3 loop reads CASRGPLKAETQYF. DNA of the CDR3: TGTGCCAGCCGGGGCCCTCTAAAGGCAGAAACGCAGTATTTT.

This clonotype was picked up a small number of times. The chain uses TRBV20-1 and TRBJ1-5, with unresolved D. The germline gives CDR1 DFQATT, CDR2 SNEGSKA (reference sequence). V was pared by 3 bases and J by 0 bases, with 9 bases between. The CDR3 is made up of 14 amino acids. The CDR3 here is CSASASDSNQPQHF. CDR3 DNA sequence: TGCAGTGCTAGTGCCAGCGATAGCAATCAGCCCCAGCATTTT.

This clonotype has only a few counts. V gene TRBV11-2 combines with J gene TRBJ2-2, with D possibly being TRBD2 (5 bases). Trimming cost V 2 bases and J 0 bases, with 10 bases left between them. This CDR3 is built from 16 residues. Germline CDR1 SGHAT, CDR2 FQNNGV. CDR3 nucleotides: TGTGCCAGCAGCTTATATCGGGGATCGAACACCGGGGAGCTGTTTTTT. Protein: CASSLYRGSNTGELFF.

A note on this clonotype: One end of the junction is discordant with germline, which a read error may explain. The V call is TRBV10-2, the J call TRBJ1-6; unclear D gene. The CDR3 covers 12 residues. CDR1 and CDR2 (germline): WSHSY, SAAADI. CDR3 coding DNA: TGCGCCAGCAGCTCCTATAAATCACCCCTCCACTTT. Translated, it gives CASSSYKSPLHF.

A few counts support this clonotype. J is TRBJ2-4 and V is TRBV4-1; D is perhaps TRBD2 (5 bases). The germline V gene encodes CDR1 MGHRA and CDR2 YSYEKL. V was cut by 4 bases and J by 0 bases, with 25 bases left in between. CDR3 size: 20 residues. The CDR3 DNA follows: TGCGCCAGCAGCCCCCGGACTGGGCTTCGAGACTATTTAGCCAAAAACATTCAGTACTTC. It specifies CASSPRTGLRDYLAKNIQYF.

This clonotype has more than one count but fewer than ten. The gene calls are TRBV28 and TRBJ1-4; D possibly corresponds to TRBD1 (5 bases). Germline CDR1 and CDR2: MDHEN and SYDVKM. The germline V and J ends were trimmed by 8 bases and 7 bases, with 11 bases remaining between them. This CDR3 spans 12 amino acids. The CDR3 reads CASQGTVEKLFF. The DNA for the CDR3 is TGTGCCAGCCAAGGGACGGTTGAAAAACTGTTTTTT. Supplemented by reference TRBV28 and TRBJ1-4, the full variable domain reads DVKVTQSSRYLVKRTGEKVFLECVQDMDHENMFWYRQDPGLGLRLIYFSYDVKMKEKGDIPEGYSVSREKKERFSLILESASTNQTSMYLCASQGTVEKLFFGSGTQLSVL.

This clonotype was seen a few times. V usage is TRBV5-1 and J usage is TRBJ2-2, with 10 positions matching TRBD1. The CDR3 consists of 19 residues. Germline loops: CDR1 SGHRS, CDR2 YFSETQ. The V and J ends lost 1 base and 0 bases, in that order; junction bases with no gene match: 9. The CDR3 sequence is CASSLWGQGTPANTGELFF. CDR3 DNA sequence: TGCGCCAGCAGCTTGTGGGGACAGGGGACTCCAGCGAACACCGGGGAGCTGTTTTTT.

V usage is TRBV11-2 and J usage is TRBJ1-1, with D perhaps matching TRBD1 (5 bases). Looked up from germline, CDR1 is SGHAT and CDR2 is FQNNGV. Deletions cut 2 bases from V and 4 bases from J, with 23 bases between. The CDR3 is 18 amino acids. CDR3 coding DNA: TGTGCCAGCAGCTTATCCCCCCGCGGGGCCTTCGGCGGCACTGAAGCTTTCTTT. It codes for CASSLSPRGAFGGTEAFF. The variable domain in full, with the rest retrieved from reference TRBV11-2 and TRBJ1-1, is EAGVAQSPRYKIIEKRQSVAFWCNPISGHATLYWYQQILGQGPKLLIQFQNNGVVDDSQLPKDRFSAERLKGVDSTLKIQPAKLEDSAVYLCASSLSPRGAFGGTEAFFGQGTRLTVV.

The chain couples TRBV6-5 to TRBJ2-3; the D gene is possibly TRBD2 (6 bases). Trimming took 7 bases from V and 0 from J, leaving 14 bases between them. Germline V gene sequence: CDR1 MNHEY, CDR2 SVGAGI. CDR3 length equals 15 residues. In DNA, the CDR3 is TGTGCCAGCACCCGAAGCGGGTCTAGCACAGATACGCAGTATTTT. Translating it yields CASTRSGSSTDTQYF.

The chain combines TRBV20-1 with TRBJ2-3; TRBD1 matches at 7 bases. The CDR3 has 17 residues. Germline-derived CDR1 and CDR2 are DFQATT and SNEGSKA (reference sequence). The CDR3 loop is CSPRAGGTLASTDTQYF. In nucleotides, the CDR3 is TGCAGCCCCCGGGCAGGGGGAACCCTTGCTAGCACAGATACGCAGTATTTT.

Many counts were recorded for this clonotype. DNA for the CDR3: TGCGCCAGCAGCCCTTACGGACAGGGGAACTACGAGCAGTACTTC. It codes for CASSPYGQGNYEQYF. This sequence joins TRBV5-1 and TRBJ2-7, with 9 bases identical to TRBD1. The germline gives CDR1 SGHRS, CDR2 YFSETQ. V trimming: 4 bases; J trimming: 3 bases; junction bases outside the gene matches: 8. This CDR3 comprises 15 residues.

This clonotype has a handful of counts. The chain is built from TRBV27 and TRBJ2-7; D may be TRBD2 (5 bases). This CDR3 spans 14 amino acids. Germline CDR1 is MNHEY and CDR2 is SMNVEV (reference sequence). V lost 2 bases to trimming and J lost 4 bases, with 12 bases between them. CDR3 bases: TGTGCCAGCAGTTTAGGTCCCAGAGGGTACGAGCAGTACTTC. Its translation: CASSLGPRGYEQYF.

The gene calls are TRBV20-1 and TRBJ2-3, with TRBD2 matching 8 bases. Per germline, CDR1 DFQATT and CDR2 SNEGSKA (reference sequence). Germline trimming cut 4 bases from V and 5 bases from J; bases unmatched to any gene: 8. The CDR3 is made up of 14 amino acids. The CDR3 coding sequence is TGCAGTGCTACCGGGACTAGGGGTCAAGATACGCAGTATTTT. This codes for CSATGTRGQDTQYF.

This clonotype appeared a few times. The CDR3 protein is CASSLSLSGNTIYF. The DNA of the CDR3 is TGTGCCAGCAGCCTCTCCCTCTCTGGAAACACCATATATTTT. The chain links TRBV7-9 to TRBJ1-3; D remains ambiguous. Germline values: CDR1 SEHNR, CDR2 FQNEAQ (reference sequence). V shed 5 bases and J shed 0 bases, with 8 bases lying between them. There are 14 residues in the CDR3.

This clonotype was observed a handful of times. J is TRBJ2-3 and V is TRBV5-1; D ambiguous. Trimming removed 0 bases from V and 0 bases from J, with 5 bases in between. The germline V gene encodes CDR1 SGHRS and CDR2 YFSETQ. This CDR3 contains 14 residues. The CDR3 region is CASSLERSTDTQYF. The CDR3 DNA sequence: TGCGCCAGCAGCTTGGAGAGGAGCACAGATACGCAGTATTTT.

There are a few counts of this clonotype. The chain combines TRBV28 with TRBJ1-6, with D perhaps TRBD1 (5 bases). Trimming stripped 2 bases from V and 17 bases from J, with 28 bases between. The CDR3 loop spans 17 amino acids. Germline values: CDR1 MDHEN, CDR2 SYDVKM. The CDR3 loop reads CASSLAQPGGNGNLVHF. The DNA of the CDR3 is TGTGCCAGCAGTTTAGCCCAGCCGGGGGGGAATGGTAATTTAGTCCACTTT.

This clonotype was observed a few times. The chain uses TRBV12-3 or TRBV12-4 and TRBJ2-5, with D possibly TRBD1 on 6 matching bases. The CDR3 covers 15 residues. The V end lost 3 bases, the J end lost 1 base, and 12 bases lay between the germline ends. Here the CDR3 DNA reads TGTGCCAGCAGTTTGAGACAGGCCGTCCAAGAGACCCAGTACTTC. It translates to CASSLRQAVQETQYF.

This clonotype was found a few times. The rearrangement uses TRBV19 and TRBJ2-7; D not certain. This CDR3 has 14 amino acids. CDR1 and CDR2 from the germline V gene are LNHDA and SQIVND (reference sequence). V was clipped by 3 bases and J by 2 bases, with 11 bases between them. The CDR3 DNA reads as TGTGCCAGTAGTATCGACACCCTGCCCTACGAGCAGTACTTC. It translates to CASSIDTLPYEQYF. Looking up the rest from reference TRBV19 and TRBJ2-7 gives the full variable domain: DGGITQSPKYLFRKEGQNVTLSCEQNLNHDAMYWYRQDPGQGLRLIYYSQIVNDFQKGDIAEGYSVSREKKESFPLTVTSAQKNPTAFYLCASSIDTLPYEQYFGPGTRLTVT.

In this sample, this clonotype turned up a few times. The V and J genes are TRBV7-6 and TRBJ1-5; D unresolved. The CDR3 has 17 residues. Trimming took 1 base from V and 5 from J, leaving 18 bases between them. The V gene's germline CDR1 is SGHVS and CDR2 FNYEAQ. The CDR3 region is CASSLGFGPKKDQPQHF. The CDR3 nucleotides are TGTGCCAGCAGCTTAGGTTTTGGCCCAAAAAAGGATCAGCCCCAGCATTTT. The entire variable domain, with the rest obtained from reference TRBV7-6 and TRBJ1-5, is as follows: GAGVSQSPRYKVTKRGQDVALRCDPISGHVSLYWYRQALGQGPEFLTYFNYEAQQDKSGLPNDRFSAERPEGSISTLTIQRTEQRDSAMYRCASSLGFGPKKDQPQHFGDGTRLSIL.

In its sample, this clonotype was seen a few times. The rearrangement uses TRBV28 and TRBJ2-7, with 7 bases aligning to TRBD1. CDR3 length equals 13 residues. CDR1 and CDR2 from the germline V gene are MDHEN and SYDVKM. J lost 6 bases, V lost 6 bases, and 8 bases had no gene match. CDR3: CASRSTGIGEQYF. CDR3 nucleotides: TGTGCCAGCAGGTCGACAGGGATAGGCGAGCAGTACTTC.

The V and J genes are TRBV5-1 and TRBJ2-3; 8 bases line up with TRBD2. Germline assignment: CDR1 SGHRS and CDR2 YFSETQ. The CDR3 loop spans 15 amino acids. After removal of 2 bases from V and 2 bases from J, the junction contained 4 bases not matched to a gene. CDR3 residues: CASSLSGGLTDTQYF. The CDR3 nucleotides are TGCGCCAGCAGCTTAAGCGGGGGCCTCACAGATACGCAGTATTTT.

The chain couples TRBV6-5 to TRBJ2-5, with a possible D match to TRBD2 (5 bases). Trimming left V 6 bases short and J 1 base short, with 12 bases between. This CDR3 spans 14 amino acids. Germline V CDR1 and CDR2: MNHEY, SVGAGI. In DNA form, the CDR3 reads TGTGCCAGCAGCCCCGACGGGATCCAAGAGACCCAGTACTTC. Protein sequence: CASSPDGIQETQYF.

There are a few counts of this clonotype. The rearrangement joins TRBV5-1 to TRBJ2-1; 11 nucleotides agree with TRBD2. The J segment lost 4 bases and the V segment lost 0 bases, leaving 6 bases of the junction unmatched. The CDR3 length is 17 residues. Germline lookup yields CDR1 SGHRS and CDR2 YFSETQ. CDR3 amino acids: CASSLARTSGRYNEQFF. As DNA, the CDR3 is TGCGCCAGCAGCTTGGCCAGGACTAGCGGGCGGTACAATGAGCAGTTCTTC. The full variable domain, completed using reference TRBV5-1 and TRBJ2-1, is KAGVTQTPRYLIKTRGQQVTLSCSPISGHRSVSWYQQTPGQGLQFLFEYFSETQRNKGNFPGRFSGRQFSNSRSEMNVSTLELGDSALYLCASSLARTSGRYNEQFFGPGTRLTVL.

This chain links TRBV18 with TRBJ2-1; possibly TRBD2 for D (6 bases). CDR3 length equals 14 residues. The V end was cut by 5 bases, the J end by 8 bases, with 16 bases between. Germline assignment: CDR1 KGHSH and CDR2 LQKENI. The CDR3 loop is CASSETSSADEQFF. As DNA, the CDR3 is TGTGCCAGCTCAGAGACGTCTAGCGCAGATGAGCAGTTCTTC.

This chain uses TRBV4-2 with TRBJ1-5; 7 bases align to TRBD1. V lost 1 base, J lost 4 bases, and 4 bases stayed unmatched. This CDR3 region has 15 residues. Germline CDR1 is LGHNA and CDR2 is YNFKEQ. The CDR3 spells CASSQGQGGNQPQHF. In nucleotides, the CDR3 is TGTGCCAGCAGCCAAGGACAGGGAGGGAATCAGCCCCAGCATTTT.

The V and J genes are TRBV28 and TRBJ2-1, with D possibly matching TRBD1 (6 bases). V gave up 1 base and J gave up 15 bases, with 13 bases separating them. The CDR3 has 12 residues. Germline V gives CDR1 MDHEN, CDR2 SYDVKM. The CDR3 loop is CASSLLQGPRFF. The CDR3 DNA reads as TGTGCCAGCAGTTTATTACAGGGTCCGCGGTTCTTC.

This clonotype has a handful of counts. The chain joins TRBV6-5 to TRBJ1-6; TRBD1 agrees at 8 bases. This CDR3 is built from 14 residues. The germline gives CDR1 MNHEY, CDR2 SVGAGI. V lost 8 bases to trimming and J lost 8 bases; unmatched junction nucleotides: 8. The CDR3 nucleotides read TGTGCCAGCGGACAGGGAACGGTGGATTCACCCCTCCACTTT. This gives the protein CASGQGTVDSPLHF.

Many counts were recorded for this clonotype. The chain is built from TRBV29-1 and TRBJ2-7; the D is unclear. The CDR3 contains 12 residues. Trimming pared 0 bases from V and 5 bases from J, leaving 8 bases between. Per the germline V gene, CDR1 is SQVTM and CDR2 is ANQGSEA. The CDR3 DNA follows: TGCAGCGTTGAAGATAACAGCCACGAGCAGTACTTC. It codes for CSVEDNSHEQYF.